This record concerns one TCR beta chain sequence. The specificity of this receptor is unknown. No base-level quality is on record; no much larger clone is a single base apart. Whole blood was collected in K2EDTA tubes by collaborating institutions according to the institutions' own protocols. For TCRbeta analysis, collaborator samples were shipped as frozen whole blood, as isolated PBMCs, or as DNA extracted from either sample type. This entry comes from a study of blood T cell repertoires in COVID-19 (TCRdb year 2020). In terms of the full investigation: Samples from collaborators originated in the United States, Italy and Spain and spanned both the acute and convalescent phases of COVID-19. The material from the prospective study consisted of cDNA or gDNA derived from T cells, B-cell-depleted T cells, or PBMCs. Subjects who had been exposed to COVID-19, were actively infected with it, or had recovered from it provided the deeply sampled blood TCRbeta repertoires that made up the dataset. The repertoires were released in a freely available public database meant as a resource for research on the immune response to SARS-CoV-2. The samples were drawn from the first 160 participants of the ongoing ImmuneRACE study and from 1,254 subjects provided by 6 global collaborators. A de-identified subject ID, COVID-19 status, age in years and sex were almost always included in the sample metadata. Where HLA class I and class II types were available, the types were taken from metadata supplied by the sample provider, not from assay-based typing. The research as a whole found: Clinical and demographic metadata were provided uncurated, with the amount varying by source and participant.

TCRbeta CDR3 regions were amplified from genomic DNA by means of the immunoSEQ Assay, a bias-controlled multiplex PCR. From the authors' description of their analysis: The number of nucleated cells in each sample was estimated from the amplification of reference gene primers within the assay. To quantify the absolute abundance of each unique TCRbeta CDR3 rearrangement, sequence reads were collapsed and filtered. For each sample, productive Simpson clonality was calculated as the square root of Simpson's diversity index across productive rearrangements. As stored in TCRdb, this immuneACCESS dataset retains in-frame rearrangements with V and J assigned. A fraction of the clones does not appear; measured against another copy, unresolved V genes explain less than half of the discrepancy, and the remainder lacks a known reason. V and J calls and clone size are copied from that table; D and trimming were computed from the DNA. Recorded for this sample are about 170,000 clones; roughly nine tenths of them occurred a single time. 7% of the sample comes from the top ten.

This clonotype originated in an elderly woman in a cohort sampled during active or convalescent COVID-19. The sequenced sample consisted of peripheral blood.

For the CDR3, the sequence is CASSSLGGLMTEAFF. At the DNA level, the sequence is TGTGCCAGTAGTAGCTTGGGGGGGCTGATGACTGAAGCTTTCTTT. The sequence links TRBV19 to TRBJ1-1, and the D gene may be TRBD1, 6 bases matching. V and J lose 4 bases and 5 bases, and a span of 17 bases separates them. The CDR3 measures 15 amino acids from cysteine to phenylalanine. Of the read, only the CDR3 DNA is kept; its 45 bases are in frame from base 1. CDR1 and CDR2, looked up from the germline V gene (reference sequence), are LNHDA and SQIVND.